The 10 T cell receptor beta chains reported below all come from one sample, sequenced in a study of cytomegalovirus exposure and HLA in healthy donors (TCRdb year 2017). Receptor amplification or capture employed the immunoSEQ multiplex PCR assay. A mixture of 60 forward primers for TCR Vbeta segments and 13 reverse primers for TCR Jbeta segments was used in the multiplex PCR. In TCRdb, the immuneACCESS table is reduced to in-frame sequences with V and J assigned. These tables do not hold every clone; where another copy was compared, an unresolved V gene accounts for under half, and the others remain unexplained. Within this sample are some 95,000 clones, with roughly 79% of them counted one time only. 4.9% of the sample rests with the top ten. Sequenced input: PBMCs. These receptors came from a middle-aged woman in good health and CMV-seronegative.

This clone was detected only a few times. The rearrangement links TRBV5-6 to TRBJ2-1; D unresolved. The germline V gene encodes CDR1 SGHDT and CDR2 YYEEEE. CDR3 length equals 14 residues. V was shortened by 3 bases and J by 7 bases, with 14 bases between the two germline ends. The CDR3 loop is CASSSGLAVNEQFF. In DNA, the CDR3 is TGTGCCAGCAGCTCAGGCCTCGCCGTGAATGAGCAGTTCTTC.

The CDR3 protein is CASSHKTQYNEQFF. The DNA of the CDR3 is TGTGCCAGCAGCCATAAAACACAATACAATGAGCAGTTCTTC. The rearrangement links TRBV7-2 to TRBJ2-1; D remains unclear. V was cut by 5 bases and J by 4 bases, with 12 bases left in between. Germline assignment: CDR1 SGHTA and CDR2 FQGNSA. This CDR3 contains 14 residues.

Comments on this clone: At one end, the junction sequence differs from germline, possibly due to a read error. The V and J genes are TRBV7-2 and TRBJ2-7; tentatively, D is TRBD1 or TRBD2 (9 bases each). The CDR3 spans 15 residues. Germline V gene data show CDR1 as SGHTA and CDR2 as FQGNSA. The DNA of the CDR3 is TGTGCCAGCAGCCTAGCGGGGACAGGGTCTTACGAGCAGTACTTC. Translating it yields CASSLAGTGSYEQYF.

This clone was picked up one time. The chain couples TRBV30 to TRBJ1-1, with D possibly TRBD1 on 5 matching bases. The CDR3 extends over 11 amino acids. Germline V gene data show CDR1 as GTSNPN and CDR2 as SVGIG (reference sequence). V shed 1 base and J shed 10 bases, with 10 bases lying between them. CDR3: CAWSAPRGAFF. The CDR3 region has the DNA TGTGCCTGGAGTGCCCCTAGGGGAGCTTTCTTT. The full variable domain, its missing parts supplied by reference TRBV30 and TRBJ1-1, is SQTIHQWPATLVQPVGSPLSLECTVEGTSNPNLYWYRQAAGRGLQLLFYSVGIGQISSEVPQNLSASRPQDRQFILSSKKLLLSDSGFYLCAWSAPRGAFFGQGTRLTVV.

This chain joins TRBV19 and TRBJ2-7; 7 bases are a match to TRBD1. V trimming: 9 bases; J trimming: 5 bases; junction bases outside the gene matches: 10. This CDR3 region has 13 residues. Germline V lookup: CDR1 LNHDA, CDR2 SQIVND (reference sequence). The CDR3: CASGDRASDEQYF. The CDR3 bases are TGTGCCAGCGGTGACAGGGCAAGCGACGAGCAGTACTTC.

This sequence joins TRBV29-1 and TRBJ1-1, with D perhaps TRBD1 (6 bases). V lost 5 bases and J lost 8, with 18 bases in between. The CDR3 loop spans 13 amino acids. Germline values: CDR1 SQVTM, CDR2 ANQGSEA. The CDR3 region has the DNA TGCAGCGTTTTACCAGGACAGACTTTAGAAGCTTTCTTT. This gives the protein CSVLPGQTLEAFF.

This clone was seen many times. Different DNA sequences within this sample yield the same CDR3. The rearrangement links TRBV5-1 to TRBJ2-6; D is unresolved. This CDR3 has 16 residues. The V gene's germline CDR1 is SGHRS and CDR2 YFSETQ. Trimming shortened V by 0 bases and J by 0 bases, and 7 bases separated the two germline ends. The CDR3 here is CASSLGGVSGANVLTF. The CDR3 nucleotides are TGCGCCAGCAGCTTGGGAGGCGTCTCTGGGGCCAACGTCCTGACTTTC.

The V and J genes are TRBV29-1 and TRBJ2-4, with a weak D call TRBD2 (6 bases). The CDR3 sequence is 14 residues long. The V end lost 7 bases, the J end lost 0 bases, and 13 bases lay between the germline ends. CDR1 is SQVTM, CDR2 ANQGSEA, per germline. The CDR3 is CSGLGGLAKNIQYF. The CDR3 DNA sequence: TGCAGCGGCCTCGGGGGATTAGCCAAAAACATTCAGTACTTC.

V is TRBV29-1 and J is TRBJ2-7; D might be TRBD1 (6 bases). The CDR3 consists of 17 residues. Per the germline V gene, CDR1 is SQVTM and CDR2 is ANQGSEA. Trimming removed 7 bases at V and 0 bases at J, with 25 bases between. In nucleotides, the CDR3 is TGCAGCGCCCCCTCCATCCCGGGACACTTCAGCTCCTACGAGCAGTACTTC. Amino acids: CSAPSIPGHFSSYEQYF.

The V gene is TRBV4-2, the J gene TRBJ2-3, with 7 bases that match TRBD2. V dropped 2 bases and J dropped 1; count of bases not matched to a gene: 6. CDR3 length equals 16 residues. CDR1 LGHNA and CDR2 YNFKEQ come from the germline V gene. In nucleotides, the CDR3 is TGTGCCAGCAGCCAACTAGAACGGGGGGGCACAGATACGCAGTATTTT. The encoded protein is CASSQLERGGTDTQYF.